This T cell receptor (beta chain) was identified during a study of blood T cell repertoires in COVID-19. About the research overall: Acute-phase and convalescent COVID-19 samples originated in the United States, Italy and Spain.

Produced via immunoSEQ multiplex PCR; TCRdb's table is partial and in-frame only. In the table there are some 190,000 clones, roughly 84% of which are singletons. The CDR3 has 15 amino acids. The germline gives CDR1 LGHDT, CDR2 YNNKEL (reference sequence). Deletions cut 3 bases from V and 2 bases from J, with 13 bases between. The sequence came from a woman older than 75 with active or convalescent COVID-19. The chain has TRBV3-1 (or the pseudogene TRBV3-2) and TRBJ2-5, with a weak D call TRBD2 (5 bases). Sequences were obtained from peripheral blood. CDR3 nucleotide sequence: TGTGCCAGCAGCCACTTTGGGGAGCGACAAGAGACCCAGTACTTC. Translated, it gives CASSHFGERQETQYF.